The rows below give T cell receptor beta chains drawn from one sample of a study of OX40 agonist ivuxolimab in advanced cancers. The method was immunoSEQ multiplex PCR; TCRdb's version includes in-frame clones alone and lacks a portion of them. The sample has approximately 38,000 clones; around 83% are singletons. This sample comprised CD4+ or CD8+ T cells sorted from blood, obtained in a trial of the OX40 agonist ivuxolimab. These receptors were obtained from an adult with an advanced solid tumor such as melanoma, head and neck, liver or kidney cancer. The CDR3 runs from the conserved cysteine through the conserved F or W. The D gene is left open where the match is weak. Clone size is not always given. Where it is, it says once, few, many or a class for expanded clones.

clone size,V gene,J gene,D gene,CDR3 protein,CDR3 DNA
-,TRBV7-3,TRBJ2-7,-,CASSLTPAYEQYF,TGTGCCAGCAGCTTAACGCCGGCCTACGAGCAGTACTTC
-,TRBV5-4,TRBJ2-5,TRBD1,CASSLTGGGETQYF,TGTGCCAGCAGCCTGACAGGGGGAGGGGAGACCCAGTACTTC
-,TRBV6-1,TRBJ2-7,-,CATLLTTWEQYF,TGTGCCACCCTCCTTACCACGTGGGAGCAGTACTTC
-,TRBV27,TRBJ2-7,-,CASSLQGNLYEQYF,TGTGCCAGCAGTTTACAGGGTAATCTCTACGAGCAGTACTTC
-,TRBV5-1,TRBJ1-1,-,CASSLALSEAFF,TGTGCCAGCAGCTTGGCTTTAAGTGAAGCTTTCTTT
-,TRBV2,TRBJ2-7,-,CASRDRSSFPHEQYF,TGTGCCAGCAGGGACCGTTCCTCGTTTCCCCACGAGCAGTACTTC
-,TRBV9,TRBJ2-7,-,CASSVASGASRINEQYF,TGTGCCAGCAGCGTAGCCTCGGGGGCTAGTCGGATTAACGAGCAGTACTTC
once,TRBV7-9,TRBJ2-1,TRBD1,CASSVTGTGIEQFF,TGTGCCAGCAGCGTAACCGGGACAGGGATAGAGCAGTTCTTC
medium-sized,TRBV7-6,TRBJ2-7,TRBD1,CASSLAGTGIAYEQYF,TGTGCCAGCAGCTTAGCCGGGACAGGGATTGCCTACGAGCAGTACTTC
-,TRBV12-2,TRBJ2-3,-,CASRLGTVTSTDTQYF,TGTGCAAGTCGCTTAGGGACAGTTACTAGCACAGATACGCAGTATTTT
-,TRBV9,TRBJ2-5,-,CASSGLGTQYF,TGTGCCAGCAGCGGCCTAGGGACCCAGTACTTC
-,TRBV11-3,TRBJ1-6,-,CASSLGSPLHF,TGTGCCAGCAGCTTGGGGTCACCCCTCCACTTT
-,TRBV28,TRBJ2-7,-,CASSLMGPLERRPYEQYF,TGTGCCAGCAGTTTAATGGGGCCACTAGAAAGGAGACCCTACGAGCAGTACTTC
-,TRBV6-5,TRBJ2-1,TRBD2,CASSPILAGANEQFF,TGTGCCAGCAGTCCCATACTAGCGGGAGCGAATGAGCAGTTCTTC
once,TRBV15,TRBJ2-2,-,CATSRDRSNTGELFF,TGTGCCACCAGCAGAGATCGGTCGAACACCGGGGAGCTGTTTTTT
-,TRBV9,TRBJ1-2,-,CASSPEGGLTYGYTF,TGTGCCAGCAGCCCAGAGGGGGGTTTGACCTATGGCTACACCTTC
-,TRBV9,TRBJ2-7,TRBD1,CASSARTGQGYEQYF,TGTGCCAGCAGCGCCCGTACGGGACAGGGCTACGAGCAGTACTTC
-,TRBV28,TRBJ2-7,TRBD1,CASTYRGSSYEQYF,TGTGCCAGCACCTACAGGGGGAGCTCCTACGAGCAGTACTTC
-,TRBV30,TRBJ2-5,TRBD2,CAWLGRGTQYF,TGTGCCTGGTTGGGGAGGGGGACCCAGTACTTC
-,TRBV27,TRBJ2-6,-,CASSAEPRVANVLTF,TGTGCCAGCAGTGCCGAGCCCCGGGTTGCCAACGTCCTGACTTTC
-,TRBV27,TRBJ1-5,-,CASSSGINQPQHF,TGTGCCAGCAGTTCAGGTATCAATCAGCCCCAGCATTTT
-,TRBV5-4,TRBJ2-7,-,CASSLDPGSDEQYF,TGTGCCAGCAGCTTGGATCCGGGGAGCGACGAGCAGTACTTC
-,TRBV4-2,TRBJ2-2,TRBD1,CASSEGQGNTGELFF,TGTGCCAGCAGCGAGGGACAGGGGAACACCGGGGAGCTGTTTTTT
-,TRBV19,TRBJ2-7,TRBD1,CASSIDRGYEQYF,TGTGCCAGTAGTATTGACAGGGGCTACGAGCAGTACTTC
once,TRBV27,TRBJ2-1,-,CASSLGPINNEQFF,TGTGCCAGCAGTTTGGGACCGATTAACAATGAGCAGTTCTTC
-,TRBV29-1,TRBJ1-2,-,CSVLGDGYTF,TGCAGCGTTCTGGGGGACGGCTACACCTTC
-,TRBV4-1,TRBJ2-3,TRBD2,CASSQSGGGRADTQYF,TGCGCCAGCAGCCAATCGGGAGGGGGGCGAGCAGATACGCAGTATTTT
-,TRBV7-9,TRBJ1-1,TRBD1,CASSLAGQGNTEAFF,TGTGCCAGCAGCTTAGCAGGACAGGGAAACACTGAAGCTTTCTTT
once,TRBV28,TRBJ2-1,TRBD1,CASSRQGLSMDEQFF,TGTGCCAGCAGTCGACAGGGTTTAAGCATGGATGAGCAGTTCTTC
-,TRBV14,TRBJ2-7,TRBD2,CASSRSGTSPPWDYEQYF,TGTGCCAGCAGCCGATCCGGGACTAGCCCACCTTGGGATTACGAGCAGTACTTC
-,TRBV9,TRBJ1-5,-,CASSVGQGNQPQHF,TGTGCCAGCAGCGTAGGACAGGGCAATCAGCCCCAGCATTTT
-,TRBV27,TRBJ1-1,-,CASSPPGGANTEAFF,TGTGCCAGCAGTCCCCCCGGGGGGGCGAACACTGAAGCTTTCTTT
-,TRBV5-5,TRBJ1-3,TRBD1,CASSPDRGRGNTIYF,TGTGCCAGCAGCCCGGACAGGGGTAGGGGAAACACCATATATTTT
-,TRBV5-4,TRBJ1-2,TRBD1,CASSLVTGDLGGYTF,TGTGCCAGCAGCCTAGTCACAGGGGATTTAGGTGGCTACACCTTC
-,TRBV4-2,TRBJ1-2,TRBD1,CASSPGTESTLNYGYTF,TGTGCCAGCAGCCCCGGGACAGAATCCACCTTAAACTATGGCTACACCTTC
-,TRBV4-1,TRBJ2-5,-,CASSLGPGETQYF,TGCGCCAGCAGCCTGGGCCCCGGAGAGACCCAGTACTTC
-,TRBV18,TRBJ1-5,TRBD1,CASSPPPGGFQPQHF,TGTGCCAGCTCACCACCCCCAGGGGGCTTTCAGCCCCAGCATTTT